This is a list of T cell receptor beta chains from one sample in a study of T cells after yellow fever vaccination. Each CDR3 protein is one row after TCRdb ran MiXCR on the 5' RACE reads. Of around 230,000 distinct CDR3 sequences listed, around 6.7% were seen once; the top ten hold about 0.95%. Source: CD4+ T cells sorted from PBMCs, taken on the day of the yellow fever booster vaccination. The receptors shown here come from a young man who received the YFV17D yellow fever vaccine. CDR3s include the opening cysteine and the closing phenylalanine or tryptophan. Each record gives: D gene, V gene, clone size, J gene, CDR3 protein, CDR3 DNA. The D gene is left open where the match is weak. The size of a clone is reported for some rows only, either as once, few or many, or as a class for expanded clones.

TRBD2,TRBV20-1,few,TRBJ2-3,CSARTGTSGSSTDTQYF,TGCAGTGCTAGGACCGGGACTAGCGGGTCTAGCACAGATACGCAGTATTTT
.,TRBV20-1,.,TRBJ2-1,CSARTAMRVDEQFF,TGCAGTGCCAGGACGGCTATGAGGGTCGATGAGCAGTTCTTC
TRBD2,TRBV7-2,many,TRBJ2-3,CASSRLAGPGIDTQYF,TGTGCCAGCAGCCGACTAGCGGGGCCCGGGATTGATACGCAGTATTTT
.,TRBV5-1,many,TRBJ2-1,CASSLARGSYNEQFF,TGCGCCAGCAGCTTGGCCCGAGGGAGCTACAATGAGCAGTTCTTC
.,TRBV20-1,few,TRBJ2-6,CSVLRAGANVLTF,TGCAGTGTTCTGCGGGCTGGGGCCAACGTCCTGACTTTC
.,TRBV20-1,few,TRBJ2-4,CSAWGGGTTAKNIQYF,TGCAGTGCTTGGGGTGGGGGGACCACGGCCAAAAACATTCAGTACTTC
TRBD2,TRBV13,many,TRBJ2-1,CASSPIPGVILAGGRSYNEQFF,TGTGCCAGCAGCCCGATTCCGGGGGTGATACTAGCGGGAGGGCGCTCCTACAATGAGCAGTTCTTC
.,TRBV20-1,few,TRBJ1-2,CSAGSGTRAYGYTF,TGCAGTGCGGGATCCGGGACACGAGCCTATGGCTACACCTTC
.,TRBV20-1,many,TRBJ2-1,CSAPGNLNEQFF,TGCAGTGCCCCGGGGAATCTAAATGAGCAGTTCTTC
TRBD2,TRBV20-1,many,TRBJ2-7,CSAERTSGGYEQYF,TGCAGTGCGGAAAGGACTAGCGGGGGATACGAGCAGTACTTC
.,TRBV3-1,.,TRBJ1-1,CASSQEGRKGEAFF,TGTGCCAGCAGCCAAGAAGGCAGGAAAGGTGAAGCTTTCTTT
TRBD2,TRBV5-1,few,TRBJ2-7,CASSSGLAGVRRPYEQYF,TGCGCCAGCAGCTCCGGACTAGCGGGAGTGAGGAGGCCCTACGAGCAGTACTTC
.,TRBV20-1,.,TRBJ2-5,CCARRGSAWQQETQYF,TGCTGTGCTCGGCGCGGTTCAGCATGGCAACAAGAGACCCAGTACTTC
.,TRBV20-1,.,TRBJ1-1,CSASLGGYGTEAFF,TGCAGTGCTAGTCTGGGGGGGTATGGCACTGAAGCTTTCTTT
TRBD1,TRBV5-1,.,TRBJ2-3,CASSLGPGQGGTDTQYF,TGCGCCAGCAGCTTGGGACCCGGACAGGGCGGCACAGATACGCAGTATTTT
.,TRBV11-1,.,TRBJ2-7,CASSFQTRFEQYF,TGTGCCAGCAGCTTCCAGACTAGGTTCGAGCAGTACTTC
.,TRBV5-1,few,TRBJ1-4,CASSPTRQANEKLFF,TGCGCCAGCAGCCCGACTCGACAGGCTAATGAAAAACTGTTTTTT
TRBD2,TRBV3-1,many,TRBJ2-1,CASSRWEGRAYNEQFF,TGTGCCAGCAGTAGGTGGGAGGGCCGGGCCTACAATGAGCAGTTCTTC
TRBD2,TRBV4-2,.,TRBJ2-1,CASTPLPGGRTDSGILENEQFF,TGTGCCAGCACGCCACTCCCCGGGGGGCGTACAGATAGCGGGATTTTGGAGAATGAGCAGTTCTTC
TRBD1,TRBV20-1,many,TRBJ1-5,CSAARGNGDQPQHF,TGCAGTGCTGCCAGGGGGAACGGGGACCAGCCCCAGCATTTT
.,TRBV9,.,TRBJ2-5,CASSPRAGVGETQYF,TGTGCCAGCAGCCCCCGTGCGGGCGTCGGGGAGACCCAGTACTTC
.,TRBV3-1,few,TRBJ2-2,CASSREIGPGELFF,TGTGCCAGCAGCCGGGAGATCGGGCCCGGGGAGCTGTTTTTT
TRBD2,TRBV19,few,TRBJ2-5,CASSIQTSGKETQYF,TGTGCCAGTAGTATCCAGACTAGCGGGAAAGAGACCCAGTACTTC
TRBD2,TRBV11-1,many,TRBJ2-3,CASSLTSGSTTDTQYF,TGTGCCAGCAGCTTGACTAGCGGGAGTACAACAGATACGCAGTATTTT
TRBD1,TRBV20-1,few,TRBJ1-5,CSAMLDRVQPQHF,TGCAGTGCTATGTTGGACAGGGTCCAGCCCCAGCATTTT
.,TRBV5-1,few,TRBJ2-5,CASSLAGPSIAQETQYF,TGCGCCAGCAGCTTGGCGGGTCCTTCAATAGCCCAAGAGACCCAGTACTTC
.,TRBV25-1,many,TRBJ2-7,CASRTGSSYEQYF,TGTGCCAGCAGGACAGGAAGCTCCTACGAGCAGTACTTC
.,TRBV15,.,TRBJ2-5,CATKHGQPQETQYF,TGTGCCACCAAGCACGGACAGCCACAAGAGACCCAGTACTTC
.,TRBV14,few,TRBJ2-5,CASSQDPPETQYF,TGTGCCAGCAGCCAAGATCCCCCGGAGACCCAGTACTTC
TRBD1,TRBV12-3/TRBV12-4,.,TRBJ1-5,CASSLSTTGFGEPQHF,TGTGCCAGCAGTCTATCCACGACAGGGTTCGGTGAGCCCCAGCATTTT
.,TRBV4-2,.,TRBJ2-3,CASSQDSPSGEASF,TGTGCCAGCAGCCAAGATAGTCCCTCAGGGGAGGCGTCATTT
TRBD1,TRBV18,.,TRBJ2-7,CASSPASTGVNEQYF,TGTGCCAGCTCACCAGCCTCGACAGGGGTCAACGAGCAGTACTTC
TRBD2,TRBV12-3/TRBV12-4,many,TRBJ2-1,CASSFGTRMDEQFF,TGTGCCAGCAGTTTCGGGACTAGGATGGATGAGCAGTTCTTC
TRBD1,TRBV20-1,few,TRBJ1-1,CSAKDRVGDTEAFF,TGCAGTGCTAAAGACAGGGTTGGGGACACTGAAGCTTTCTTT
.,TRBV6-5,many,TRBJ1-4,CASSYGGRRNEKLFF,TGTGCCAGCAGTTACGGAGGACGTCGTAATGAAAAACTGTTTTTT
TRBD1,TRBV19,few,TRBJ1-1,CASLRDRGWAEAFF,TGTGCCAGCCTCCGGGACAGGGGCTGGGCTGAAGCTTTCTTT
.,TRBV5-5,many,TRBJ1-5,CASSSGDHIPSQPQHF,TGTGCCAGCAGTTCGGGGGACCATATACCCAGTCAGCCCCAGCATTTT
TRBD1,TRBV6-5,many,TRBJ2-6,CASSYPRGTANSGANVLTF,TGTGCCAGCAGTTACCCTAGGGGGACAGCGAACTCTGGGGCCAACGTCCTGACTTTC
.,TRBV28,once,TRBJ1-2,CASRGRAFGGYTF,TGTGCCAGCAGGGGCAGGGCCTTCGGCGGCTACACCTTC
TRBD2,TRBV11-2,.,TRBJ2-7,CASSLEISGRSYEQYF,TGTGCCAGCAGCTTAGAGATTAGCGGGAGATCTTACGAGCAGTACTTC
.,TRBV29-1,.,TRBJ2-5,CSVEALRETQYF,TGCAGCGTTGAAGCCTTGCGGGAGACCCAGTACTTC
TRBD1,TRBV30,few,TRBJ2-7,CAWSKGQGERYEQYF,TGTGCCTGGAGTAAAGGACAGGGGGAGAGGTACGAGCAGTACTTC
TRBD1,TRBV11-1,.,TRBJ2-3,CASTWGQGSSRLTDTQYF,TGTGCCAGCACGTGGGGACAGGGGAGTTCCCGTCTCACAGATACGCAGTATTTT
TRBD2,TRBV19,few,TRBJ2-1,CASSFLAGASNNEQFF,TGTGCCAGTAGTTTCCTAGCGGGAGCCTCTAACAATGAGCAGTTCTTC
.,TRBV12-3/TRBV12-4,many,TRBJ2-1,CASKVGDRNEQFF,TGTGCCAGCAAGGTGGGTGACCGCAATGAGCAGTTCTTC
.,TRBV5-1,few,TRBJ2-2,CASTLGPPNTGELFF,TGCGCCAGCACCTTGGGACCTCCGAACACCGGGGAGCTGTTTTTT
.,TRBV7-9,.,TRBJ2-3,CASTSRDTQYF,TGTGCCAGCACGTCCAGAGATACGCAGTATTTT
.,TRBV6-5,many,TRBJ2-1,CASSLDWYNEQFF,TGTGCCAGCAGTTTAGACTGGTACAATGAGCAGTTCTTC
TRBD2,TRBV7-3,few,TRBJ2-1,CASSLRGSGRVDEQFF,TGTGCCAGCAGCTTACGAGGTAGCGGGAGGGTCGATGAGCAGTTCTTC
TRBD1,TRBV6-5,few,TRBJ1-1,CASSYLGTGGTEAFF,TGTGCCAGCAGTTACCTTGGGACAGGGGGGACTGAAGCTTTCTTT
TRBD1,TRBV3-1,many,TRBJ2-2,CASSPGTGGEELFF,TGTGCCAGCAGCCCCGGGACAGGGGGCGAGGAGCTGTTTTTT
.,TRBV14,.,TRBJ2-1,CASSRFRQASSYNEQFF,TGTGCCAGCAGCCGTTTCCGACAGGCTAGCTCCTACAATGAGCAGTTCTTC
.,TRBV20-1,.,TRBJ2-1,CSARSDNEQFF,TGCAGTGCTAGATCGGACAATGAGCAGTTCTTC
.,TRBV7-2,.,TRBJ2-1,CASSPTVGSYNEQFF,TGTGCCAGCAGTCCAACGGTTGGCTCCTACAATGAGCAGTTCTTC